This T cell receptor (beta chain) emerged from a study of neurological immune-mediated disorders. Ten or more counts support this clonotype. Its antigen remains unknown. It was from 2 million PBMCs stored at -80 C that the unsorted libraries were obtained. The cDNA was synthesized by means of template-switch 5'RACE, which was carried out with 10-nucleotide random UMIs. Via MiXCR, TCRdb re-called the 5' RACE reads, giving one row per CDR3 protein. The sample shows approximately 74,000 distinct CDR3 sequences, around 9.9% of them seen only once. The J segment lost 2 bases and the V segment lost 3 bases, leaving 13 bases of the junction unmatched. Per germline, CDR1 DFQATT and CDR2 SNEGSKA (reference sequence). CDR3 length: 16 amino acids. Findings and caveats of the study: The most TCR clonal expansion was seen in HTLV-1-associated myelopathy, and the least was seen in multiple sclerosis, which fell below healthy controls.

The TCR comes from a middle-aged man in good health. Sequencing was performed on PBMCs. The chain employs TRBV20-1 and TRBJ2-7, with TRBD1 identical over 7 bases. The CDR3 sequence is CSARQPTGARAYEQYF. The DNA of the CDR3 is TGCAGTGCTAGGCAACCAACAGGGGCGAGGGCCTACGAGCAGTACTTC.